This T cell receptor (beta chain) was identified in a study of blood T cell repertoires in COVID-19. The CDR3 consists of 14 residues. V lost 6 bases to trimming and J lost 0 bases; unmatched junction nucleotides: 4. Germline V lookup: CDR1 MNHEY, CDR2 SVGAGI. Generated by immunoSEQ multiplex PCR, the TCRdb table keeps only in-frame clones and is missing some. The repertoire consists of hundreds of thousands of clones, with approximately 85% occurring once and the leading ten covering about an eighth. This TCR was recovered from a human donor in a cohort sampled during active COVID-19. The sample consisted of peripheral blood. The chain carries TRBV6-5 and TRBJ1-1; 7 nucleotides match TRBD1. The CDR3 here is CASRRGQMNTEAFF. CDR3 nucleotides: TGTGCCAGCAGGCGGGGACAGATGAACACTGAAGCTTTCTTT.